The source of this TCR beta chain is a study of cytomegalovirus exposure and HLA in healthy donors. Study-level findings and limits: In a later analysis, specific HLA alleles were associated with 15,000 or so TCR beta sequences at a 0.05 false discovery rate. Owing to their indistinguishability, certain V segments, notably TRBV6-2 and TRBV6-3, were excluded.

This CDR3 spans 16 amino acids. The PCR had 60 Vbeta and 13 Jbeta primers. Data came from immunoSEQ multiplex PCR; TCRdb stores just in-frame clones and leaves some out. The table has fewer than 250,000 clones, about 76% seen once. As for this clone: Its antigen is currently unknown.

The sequenced material came from PBMCs. The rearrangement joins TRBV21-1 to TRBJ2-7; the DNA was not used to check the table's D call, TRBD1. TRBV21-1 is designated a pseudogene. This clonotype was sampled from a woman in her 50s in good health and CMV-seronegative. The CDR3 here is CASSKESQGITYEQYF. Written as DNA, the CDR3 is TGTGCCAGCAGCAAAGAATCCCAGGGAATCACCTACGAGCAGTACTTC.